The 23 T cell receptor beta chains reported below all come from one sample, sequenced in a study of identical twins (dated by TCRdb to the mid-2010s). Preparation of the library involved 5' RACE. These reads were obtained on an Illumina HiSeq 2000. The public reads were run again by TCRdb, first through fastp at Q25 and then through MiXCR, and only productive beta chains were kept. Merged by CDR3 protein, the rows form single entries marked with the most common genes and DNA. The sample records hundreds of thousands of distinct CDR3 sequences, 20% to 30% of which are singletons. The top ten clones comprise 2.9% of the sample. The same data also contributed to another study, on T cells expressing NK-cell markers.

Sequenced input: CD4+ T cells sorted from blood. All receptors come from a woman under 30 in good health.

The rearrangement links TRBV11-2 to TRBJ2-3; 8 bases line up with TRBD2. Germline V CDR1 and CDR2: SGHAT, FQNNGV. V shed 1 base, J shed 5 bases, and the junction held 14 bases outside the gene matches. The CDR3 contains 18 residues. CDR3 in DNA: TGTGCCAGCAGCTTAGTCCCCCCTGGCGGGGGGCAGGGAGATACGCAGTATTTT. Translating gives CASSLVPPGGGQGDTQYF.

The chain uses TRBV18 and TRBJ2-3; maybe TRBD1 (6 bases). Germline CDR1 reads KGHSH; CDR2 reads LQKENI. V was clipped by 0 bases and J by 4 bases, with 14 bases between them. The CDR3 length is 16 residues. CDR3 region: CASSPPHGPGADTQYF. As DNA, the CDR3 is TGTGCCAGCTCACCACCCCACGGCCCAGGGGCAGATACGCAGTATTTT.

This clonotype showed up just once. This chain connects TRBV12-3 or TRBV12-4 to TRBJ1-2; possibly TRBD1 for D (6 bases). Trimming took off 7 bases at V and 8 bases at J, with 14 bases between the two ends. The CDR3 has 12 residues. The CDR3 DNA sequence: TGTGCCAGCAACAGGGCAGTCTACGGCTACACCTTC. Translated, it gives CASNRAVYGYTF.

A single count supports this clonotype. V gene TRBV6-1 combines with J gene TRBJ1-1, with D possibly matching TRBD1 (5 bases). CDR1 is MNHNS, CDR2 SASEGT, per germline. Trimming pared 7 bases from V and 4 bases from J, leaving 13 bases between. The CDR3 loop spans 13 amino acids. The CDR3 reads CASIDRGGTEAFF. In nucleotides, the CDR3 is TGTGCCAGCATCGATAGGGGAGGCACTGAAGCTTTCTTT.

This chain links TRBV6-2 or TRBV6-3 with TRBJ2-5; D not certain. Trimming took off 5 bases at V and 2 bases at J, with 15 bases between the two ends. The CDR3 runs 15 residues. The germline gives CDR1 MNHEY, CDR2 SVGEGT. The CDR3 sequence is CASSVLASLQETQYF. CDR3 DNA: TGTGCCAGCAGTGTTTTAGCCTCCCTACAAGAGACCCAGTACTTC.

The J gene is TRBJ2-1, the V gene TRBV29-1; 8 bases line up with TRBD2. The CDR3 sequence is 14 residues long. CDR1 is SQVTM, CDR2 ANQGSEA, per germline. V was pared by 6 bases and J by 6 bases, with 10 bases of the junction left unmatched. CDR3 region: CSVRRSGMINEQFF. The DNA for the CDR3 is TGCAGCGTCCGCCGTAGCGGGATGATCAATGAGCAGTTCTTC.

V is TRBV4-2 and J is TRBJ2-7; TRBD2 agrees at 11 bases. The CDR3 has 17 amino acids. Germline loops: CDR1 LGHNA, CDR2 YNFKEQ. Germline trimming cut 1 base from V and 3 bases from J; bases unmatched to any gene: 8. This CDR3 reads CASSQVLAGGRVYEQYF. The CDR3 DNA is TGTGCCAGCAGCCAAGTGCTAGCGGGGGGAAGGGTCTACGAGCAGTACTTC.

This clonotype has a handful of counts. The chain uses TRBV20-1 and TRBJ1-1, with TRBD1 as a possible D gene (5 bases). Trimming pared 5 bases from V and 6 bases from J, leaving 10 bases between. This CDR3 spans 11 amino acids. Per the germline V gene, CDR1 is DFQATT and CDR2 is SNEGSKA (reference sequence). CDR3 sequence: CSASRDAEAFF. The CDR3 bases are TGCAGTGCTTCCCGGGACGCTGAAGCTTTCTTT.

The gene calls are TRBV3-1 and TRBJ1-3; D gene unclear. Germline V gene data show CDR1 as LGHDT and CDR2 as YNNKEL (reference sequence). The CDR3 sequence is 17 residues long. V lost 0 bases and J 0 bases, leaving 12 bases between the germline ends. CDR3 sequence: CASSQDKFLSSGNTIYF. DNA for the CDR3: TGTGCCAGCAGCCAAGACAAGTTCCTGAGCTCTGGAAACACCATATATTTT.

This clonotype was counted a few times. For the CDR3, the DNA is TGTGCCAGTACTAGAGCGGGAGTGGGTGAGCAGTTCTTC. Translating it yields CASTRAGVGEQFF. V usage is TRBV19 and J usage is TRBJ2-1; 8 nucleotides agree with TRBD2. With V trimmed by 7 bases and J by 9 bases, 8 bases remained unmatched. The CDR3 extends over 13 amino acids. Per germline, CDR1 LNHDA and CDR2 SQIVND (reference sequence). The variable domain in full, completed from reference TRBV19 and TRBJ2-1, reads DGGITQSPKYLFRKEGQNVTLSCEQNLNHDAMYWYRQDPGQGLRLIYYSQIVNDFQKGDIAEGYSVSREKKESFPLTVTSAQKNPTAFYLCASTRAGVGEQFFGPGTRLTVL.

This clonotype was seen more than once but under ten times. The chain carries TRBV9 and TRBJ2-7, with TRBD2 identical over 11 bases. Germline CDR1 SGDLS, CDR2 YYNGEE. V shed 0 bases, J shed 6 bases, and the junction held 2 bases outside the gene matches. The CDR3 covers 14 residues. The CDR3 reads CASSVGLAGLEQYF. CDR3 coding DNA: TGTGCCAGCAGCGTAGGACTAGCGGGGCTCGAGCAGTACTTC.

The J gene is TRBJ2-7, the V gene TRBV10-2; 8 bases match TRBD2. The germline gives CDR1 WSHSY, CDR2 SAAADI. V was clipped by 5 bases and J by 9 bases; unmatched bases: 6. This CDR3 region has 12 residues. DNA of the CDR3: TGCGCCAGCAGTATTAGCGGGATCGGGCAGTACTTC. This sequence encodes CASSISGIGQYF.

CDR3 coding DNA: TGTGCCAGTGGAATTGTTGAAGCTTTCTTT. Its protein product is CASGIVEAFF. V is TRBV19 and J is TRBJ1-1; no firm D call. This CDR3 has 10 residues. CDR1 is LNHDA, CDR2 SQIVND, per germline (reference sequence). V shed 8 bases and J shed 7 bases, with 8 bases lying between them.

V is TRBV5-6 and J is TRBJ1-2; possible D gene TRBD1, 5 bases. Germline loops: CDR1 SGHDT, CDR2 YYEEEE. CDR3 length equals 14 residues. V lost 3 bases, J lost 1 base, and 10 bases lay in between. DNA for the CDR3: TGTGCCAGCAGCTGGAACAGGATTAACTATGGCTACACCTTC. It is translated as CASSWNRINYGYTF.

This clonotype was seen only a few times. This chain joins TRBV5-6 and TRBJ1-2; D gene unclear. CDR1 SGHDT and CDR2 YYEEEE come from the germline V gene. V shed 2 bases and J shed 4 bases, with 15 bases lying between them. There are 15 residues in the CDR3. The chain's CDR3 is CASSLEEYRFYGYTF. As DNA, the CDR3 is TGTGCCAGCAGCTTAGAGGAGTATAGGTTCTATGGCTACACCTTC.

The table lists this clonotype with a few counts. V usage is TRBV10-3 and J usage is TRBJ2-7; D is unclear. Trimming took 0 bases from V and 5 from J, leaving 5 bases between them. Germline V gene sequence: CDR1 ENHRY, CDR2 SYGVKD. The CDR3 has 12 amino acids. CDR3 loop: CAISESQNEQYF. DNA of the CDR3: TGTGCCATCAGTGAGTCTCAGAACGAGCAGTACTTC.

The J gene is TRBJ2-7, the V gene TRBV5-1, with D possibly TRBD2 on 6 matching bases. CDR3 length: 15 amino acids. The germline CDR1 and CDR2 sequences are SGHRS and YFSETQ. The V end was cut by 4 bases, the J end by 5 bases, with 19 bases between. The CDR3 DNA reads TGCGCCAGCAGCCCTTTGGCGGGAACAGTACACGAGCAGTACTTC. It yields the protein CASSPLAGTVHEQYF.

The chain employs TRBV2 and TRBJ2-7; 9 bases fit TRBD2. The V gene end was trimmed by 0 bases and the J gene end by 3 bases; junction bases not matched to a gene: 6. The germline gives CDR1 SNHLY, CDR2 FYNNEI. This CDR3 region has 16 residues. CDR3 loop: CASSEAHLAGYYEQYF. The CDR3 nucleotides read TGTGCCAGCAGTGAAGCGCACCTAGCGGGGTACTACGAGCAGTACTTC.

This clonotype has just one count. The chain uses TRBV20-1 and TRBJ2-3; 10 bases are shared with TRBD2. Trimming cost V 3 bases and J 3 bases; bases outside gene matches: 9. The CDR3 is made up of 16 amino acids. The germline V gene has CDR1 DFQATT and CDR2 SNEGSKA (reference sequence). CDR3 DNA: TGCAGTGCTAGTGGTGGGTCTAGCGGGAGAACAGATACGCAGTATTTT. Protein sequence: CSASGGSSGRTDTQYF.

The chain joins TRBV27 to TRBJ2-2; possible D gene TRBD2, 6 bases. Trimming removed 2 bases at V and 1 base at J, with 11 bases between. Germline V gene lookup returns CDR1 MNHEY and CDR2 SMNVEV (reference sequence). The CDR3 runs 16 residues. DNA for the CDR3: TGTGCCAGCAGTTTAAGCGGGCAGGGGAACACCGGGGAGCTGTTTTTT. The encoded protein is CASSLSGQGNTGELFF.

This chain joins TRBV11-1 and TRBJ2-7; D unclear. V gave up 2 bases and J gave up 7 bases, with 18 bases separating them. The CDR3 sequence is 15 residues long. The germline CDR1 and CDR2 sequences are SGHAT and FQDESV (reference sequence). The CDR3 is CASSLYVDPLTEQYF. The CDR3 DNA sequence: TGTGCCAGCAGCTTATACGTCGATCCCCTTACGGAGCAGTACTTC.

The chain uses TRBV18 and TRBJ1-1; no reliable D call. This CDR3 is built from 11 residues. V was shortened by 3 bases and J by 11 bases, with 10 bases between the two germline ends. From germline, CDR1 is KGHSH and CDR2 LQKENI. The CDR3 reads CASSPSMGAFF. The CDR3 nucleotides are TGTGCCAGCTCACCCAGCATGGGGGCTTTCTTT. Filled out from reference TRBV18 and TRBJ1-1, the complete variable domain reads NAGVMQNPRHLVRRRGQEARLRCSPMKGHSHVYWYRQLPEEGLKFMVYLQKENIIDESGMPKERFSAEFPKEGPSILRIQQVVRGDSAAYFCASSPSMGAFFGQGTRLTVV.

This rearrangement joins TRBV21-1 to TRBJ1-1; the table's TRBD1 call for D was not verified on the DNA. TRBV21-1 is reported as a pseudogene. This CDR3 is 14 amino acids long. The CDR3 DNA reads as TGTGCCAGCAGCACTCGGGACAAGAACACTGAAGCTTTCTTT. Encoded protein: CASSTRDKNTEAFF.